This passage covers 32 T cell receptor beta chains from one sample sequenced in a study of shared clonotypes between healthy human individuals. The assay was immunoSEQ multiplex PCR, and TCRdb's table has in-frame clones only and misses some. The repertoire has more than 2 million clones, approximately 94% of them found once; the top ten carry around 0.13%. Sequencing was done on a sample of naive CD4+ T cells sorted from blood. Subset noted: CD45RA+ positively selected. These receptors all stem from a man between 18 and 35 years old in good health.

This clone showed up just once. The rearrangement joins TRBV30 to TRBJ2-2; D unclear. V lost 3 bases to trimming and J lost 0 bases, with 5 bases between them. This CDR3 comprises 13 residues. In germline, CDR1 is GTSNPN, CDR2 SVGIG (reference sequence). The CDR3 bases are TGTGCCTGGAGCAATTCGAACACCGGGGAGCTGTTTTTT. Protein product: CAWSNSNTGELFF.

This chain connects TRBV28 to TRBJ1-2; D remains ambiguous. Germline lookup yields CDR1 MDHEN and CDR2 SYDVKM. The germline V and J ends were trimmed by 5 bases and 8 bases, with 15 bases remaining between them. The CDR3 runs to 13 residues. CDR3 amino acids: CASSPGPLGGYTF. The CDR3 nucleotides read TGTGCCAGCAGTCCCGGGCCTTTAGGGGGCTACACCTTC.

The V and J genes are TRBV28 and TRBJ2-2; D is unresolved. From germline, CDR1 is MDHEN and CDR2 SYDVKM. The V end was cut by 5 bases, the J end by 6 bases, with 7 bases between. The CDR3 is 12 amino acids. The CDR3 coding sequence is TGTGCCAGCAGTACTTTGCCCGGGGAGCTGTTTTTT. Translated, it gives CASSTLPGELFF.

The V and J genes are TRBV11-2 and TRBJ2-7; D remains ambiguous. The V end was cut by 0 bases, the J end by 2 bases, with 5 bases between. The germline V gene has CDR1 SGHAT and CDR2 FQNNGV. The CDR3 covers 13 residues. The CDR3 sequence is CASSLERPYEQYF. CDR3 DNA sequence: TGTGCCAGCAGCTTAGAGCGGCCCTACGAGCAGTACTTC.

The V call is TRBV2, the J call TRBJ2-7, with D unresolved. CDR1 SNHLY and CDR2 FYNNEI come from the germline V gene. V lost 7 bases and J 2 bases, leaving 12 bases between the germline ends. The CDR3 is 13 amino acids. The CDR3 region is CASTSVATYEQYF. CDR3 bases: TGTGCCAGCACCTCCGTCGCGACCTACGAGCAGTACTTC.

CDR3 DNA: TGTGCCAGCAGCTGGGGACAGAGGATCTATGGCTACACCTTC. Its protein product is CASSWGQRIYGYTF. The chain has TRBV5-6 and TRBJ1-2; 7 bases fit TRBD1. The V gene's germline CDR1 is SGHDT and CDR2 YYEEEE. Trimming removed 3 bases from V and 4 bases from J; junction bases left unmatched: 6. The CDR3 consists of 14 residues.

The chain couples TRBV5-4 to TRBJ2-7, with 9 bases lining up with TRBD1. With 0 bases clipped from V and 5 bases from J, the junction kept 3 bases outside the gene matches. Germline V gives CDR1 SGHNT, CDR2 YYREEE (reference sequence). The CDR3 spans 14 residues. The CDR3 nucleotides are TGTGCCAGCAGCTTGGCCGGGACAGGGAACGAGCAGTACTTC. Residues: CASSLAGTGNEQYF.

This chain joins TRBV9 and TRBJ2-1; the match to TRBD2 covers 8 bases. V was pared by 4 bases and J by 5 bases, with 2 bases of the junction left unmatched. The CDR3 sequence is 13 residues long. Germline V CDR1 and CDR2: SGDLS, YYNGEE. The CDR3 loop is CASSRTSNNEQFF. The CDR3 coding sequence is TGTGCCAGCAGCAGGACTAGCAACAATGAGCAGTTCTTC.

The rearrangement joins TRBV6-4 to TRBJ2-2; 10 bases align to TRBD2. The V gene end was trimmed by 4 bases and the J gene end by 5 bases; junction bases not matched to a gene: 4. This CDR3 comprises 15 residues. Germline assignment: CDR1 MRHNA and CDR2 SNTAGT. CDR3 sequence (DNA): TGTGCCAGCAGTGCCGCTAGCGGGGGTACCGGGGAGCTGTTTTTT. This translates into CASSAASGGTGELFF.

This chain joins TRBV12-5 and TRBJ1-5; 7 bases are a match to TRBD1. V dropped 2 bases and J dropped 4; count of bases not matched to a gene: 2. This CDR3 has 14 residues. CDR1 is LGHNT and CDR2 is FRNRAP in the germline V gene. CDR3: CASGLIQGNQPQHF. In DNA form, the CDR3 reads TGTGCTAGTGGTTTGATACAGGGGAATCAGCCCCAGCATTTT.

This clone is a singleton in its sample. The chain carries TRBV6-5 and TRBJ2-5; 8 bases line up with TRBD1. The CDR3 runs 15 residues. Germline V gene lookup returns CDR1 MNHEY and CDR2 SVGAGI. The J segment lost 5 bases and the V segment lost 2 bases, leaving 7 bases of the junction unmatched. The CDR3 DNA reads TGTGCCAGCAGTTACCAGACAGGGGCCCGGGAGACCCAGTACTTC. Translating it yields CASSYQTGARETQYF.

Remarks on this clone: Other nucleotide sequences in the sample specify the same CDR3. V and J are TRBV30 and TRBJ2-7, with D perhaps matching TRBD2 (5 bases). Germline V gene data show CDR1 as GTSNPN and CDR2 as SVGIG (reference sequence). This CDR3 comprises 15 residues. The V and J ends lost 0 bases and 1 base respectively, with 13 bases between them. CDR3 loop: CAWSVRGTGSYEQYF. The CDR3 DNA reads TGTGCCTGGAGTGTACGGGGAACGGGGTCCTACGAGCAGTACTTC.

As for this clone: The sample carries other DNA sequences with the same CDR3. This chain uses TRBV7-9 with TRBJ2-7, with D perhaps matching TRBD2 (6 bases). The CDR3 has 14 residues. V lost 3 bases, J lost 2 bases, and 11 bases lay in between. The V gene's germline CDR1 is SEHNR and CDR2 FQNEAQ (reference sequence). CDR3 sequence (DNA): TGTGCCAGCAGCTTTGGAGGGTCCACCTACGAGCAGTACTTC. Protein: CASSFGGSTYEQYF.

A word on this clone: This same CDR3 is encoded by further DNA sequences in the sample. The chain joins TRBV5-1 to TRBJ2-7; no clear D. This CDR3 has 13 residues. The V gene lost 0 bases and the J gene lost 2 bases, with 6 bases spanning the gap. Germline CDR1 is SGHRS and CDR2 is YFSETQ. The CDR3 spells CASSLGSPYEQYF. The DNA of the CDR3 is TGCGCCAGCAGCTTGGGGTCACCCTACGAGCAGTACTTC.

The J gene is TRBJ1-4, the V gene TRBV2, with unresolved D. The CDR3 is made up of 14 amino acids. V lost 7 bases, J lost 4 bases, and 13 bases lay in between. Germline-derived CDR1 and CDR2 are SNHLY and FYNNEI. Here the CDR3 reads CASKERVSNEKLFF. The CDR3 DNA is TGTGCCAGCAAGGAAAGGGTTAGTAATGAAAAACTGTTTTTT.

The chain has TRBV9 and TRBJ2-2; D tentatively reads TRBD1 or TRBD2 (5 bases each). CDR3 size: 14 residues. Germline V gene lookup returns CDR1 SGDLS and CDR2 YYNGEE. V was trimmed by 4 bases and J by 3 bases, leaving 10 bases between them. DNA for the CDR3: TGTGCCAGCAGCCCTCGAGGGGACACCGGGGAGCTGTTTTTT. Translation gives CASSPRGDTGELFF.

The chain joins TRBV5-6 to TRBJ1-6; D is unclear. The V and J ends lost 0 bases and 9 bases respectively, with 4 bases between them. CDR3 length equals 12 residues. The germline gives CDR1 SGHDT, CDR2 YYEEEE. CDR3 amino acids: CASSLVGSPLHF. As DNA, the CDR3 is TGTGCCAGCAGCTTGGTGGGTTCACCCCTCCACTTT.

This chain connects TRBV9 to TRBJ2-4, with D perhaps matching TRBD1 (5 bases). The CDR3 length is 14 residues. The V and J ends lost 3 bases and 0 bases respectively, with 7 bases between them. The germline V gene encodes CDR1 SGDLS and CDR2 YYNGEE. The chain's CDR3 is CASSATGAKNIQYF. The CDR3 DNA reads as TGTGCCAGCAGCGCTACAGGAGCCAAAAACATTCAGTACTTC.

The genes are TRBV7-9 and TRBJ2-7; no clear D. The V gene's germline CDR1 is SEHNR and CDR2 FQNEAQ (reference sequence). The germline V and J ends were trimmed by 5 bases and 9 bases, with 14 bases remaining between them. The CDR3 consists of 12 residues. CDR3 sequence: CASSQETILQYF. The CDR3 coding sequence is TGTGCCAGCAGCCAGGAGACAATTTTGCAGTACTTC.

The rearrangement joins TRBV6-6 to TRBJ2-7; possible D gene TRBD1, 6 bases. Trimming stripped 11 bases from V and 2 bases from J, with 19 bases between. Germline V lookup: CDR1 MNHNY, CDR2 SVGAGI (reference sequence). This CDR3 has 14 amino acids. This CDR3 is CAVRPKDSTYEQYF. Written as DNA, the CDR3 is TGTGCCGTGAGACCCAAGGACAGTACCTACGAGCAGTACTTC.

This clone was detected only once. This chain connects TRBV5-4 to TRBJ2-2, with TRBD1 matching over 8 bases. Trimming cost V 4 bases and J 0 bases; bases outside gene matches: 5. CDR1 is SGHNT and CDR2 is YYREEE in the germline V gene (reference sequence). The CDR3 runs to 16 residues. CDR3 in DNA: TGTGCCAGCAGCATAGGGACAGGCGCGAACACCGGGGAGCTGTTTTTT. Translation gives CASSIGTGANTGELFF.

DNA for the CDR3: TGTGCCAGCTCGCTAGACAGCGTAAATGGCTACACCTTC. Amino acids: CASSLDSVNGYTF. This sequence joins TRBV18 and TRBJ1-2; the D gene is possibly TRBD1 (5 bases). This CDR3 comprises 13 residues. Germline CDR1 reads KGHSH; CDR2 reads LQKENI. The V gene lost 6 bases and the J gene lost 6 bases, with 14 bases spanning the gap.

The chain recombines TRBV7-9 with TRBJ2-7; D is unclear. Trimming shortened V by 1 base and J by 7 bases, and 17 bases separated the two germline ends. Germline V gene sequence: CDR1 SEHNR, CDR2 FQNEAQ (reference sequence). The CDR3 contains 15 residues. The DNA for the CDR3 is TGTGCCAGCAGCTTAGAGGTCCTCCCTCGGAGAGAGCAGTACTTC. Translating it yields CASSLEVLPRREQYF.

V and J are TRBV7-9 and TRBJ2-1; a weak D match, TRBD2 (5 bases). Germline V gives CDR1 SEHNR, CDR2 FQNEAQ (reference sequence). Trimming pared 4 bases from V and 5 bases from J, leaving 21 bases between. The CDR3 runs 17 residues. CDR3: CASSSRGLAGLHNEQFF. The CDR3, as DNA: TGTGCCAGCAGCTCTAGAGGGCTGGCGGGTCTACACAATGAGCAGTTCTTC.

The rearrangement links TRBV2 to TRBJ1-4; TRBD1 is a possible D gene (6 bases). Germline CDR1 and CDR2: SNHLY and FYNNEI. V was clipped by 4 bases and J by 0 bases, with 6 bases between them. The CDR3 runs 14 residues. CDR3 sequence (DNA): TGTGCCAGCAGTGGGACAGCAACTAATGAAAAACTGTTTTTT. The encoded protein is CASSGTATNEKLFF.

This chain joins TRBV5-5 and TRBJ1-1; TRBD1 agrees at 7 bases. The germline V gene has CDR1 SGHKS and CDR2 YYEKEE (reference sequence). The V and J ends lost 4 bases and 0 bases, in that order; junction bases with no gene match: 6. The CDR3 extends over 15 amino acids. The CDR3 nucleotides are TGTGCCAGCAGCCCCGGTGGGACAGTGAACACTGAAGCTTTCTTT. It is translated as CASSPGGTVNTEAFF. Combining the CDR3 with reference TRBV5-5 and TRBJ1-1 gives the whole variable domain DAGVTQSPTHLIKTRGQQVTLRCSPISGHKSVSWYQQVLGQGPQFIFQYYEKEERGRGNFPDRFSARQFPNYSSELNVNALLLGDSALYLCASSPGGTVNTEAFFGQGTRLTVV.

J is TRBJ2-2 and V is TRBV30; D call uncertain. Trimming took 4 bases from V and 1 from J, leaving 10 bases between them. Germline CDR1 GTSNPN, CDR2 SVGIG (reference sequence). The CDR3 is 14 residues long. CDR3 amino acids: CAWKSQVNTGELFF. CDR3 sequence (DNA): TGTGCCTGGAAGTCGCAGGTGAACACCGGGGAGCTGTTTTTT.

The chain combines TRBV6-6 with TRBJ1-5, with D perhaps matching TRBD1 (6 bases). Germline CDR1 and CDR2: MNHNY and SVGAGI (reference sequence). The ends were cut back, 0 bases at V and 4 bases at J, with 10 bases in the middle. CDR3 length: 15 amino acids. The CDR3 is CASSYSGDKNQPQHF. CDR3 nucleotides: TGTGCCAGCAGTTACTCCGGGGACAAAAATCAGCCCCAGCATTTT.

This clone showed up just once. This sequence joins TRBV27 and TRBJ1-1; 9 bases map to TRBD1. This CDR3 comprises 14 residues. V lost 8 bases and J lost 2; bases outside the gene matches: 6. Germline V lookup: CDR1 MNHEY, CDR2 SMNVEV (reference sequence). CDR3 region: CASLPGQGNTEAFF. The CDR3 DNA is TGTGCCAGCCTCCCGGGACAGGGTAACACTGAAGCTTTCTTT.

This clone was observed once. The sample contains more than one DNA sequence encoding this CDR3. The rearrangement links TRBV10-3 to TRBJ2-5; D assignment may be TRBD1 or TRBD2 (5 bases each). The CDR3 loop spans 13 amino acids. Germline V CDR1 and CDR2: ENHRY, SYGVKD. Trimming took off 6 bases at V and 2 bases at J, with 10 bases between the two ends. The CDR3 reads CAISDGAQETQYF. CDR3 bases: TGTGCCATCAGCGACGGGGCACAAGAGACCCAGTACTTC.

The V and J genes are TRBV25-1 and TRBJ2-5, with 8 nucleotides matching TRBD1. V dropped 6 bases and J dropped 7; count of bases not matched to a gene: 7. Germline loops: CDR1 MGHDK, CDR2 SYGVNS. CDR3 length: 13 amino acids. CDR3 bases: TGTGCCAGCAGCCAGACAGGGGTTGGGACCCAGTACTTC. Its translation: CASSQTGVGTQYF.

The chain combines TRBV19 with TRBJ2-7; 12 nucleotides line up with TRBD1. V was clipped by 10 bases and J by 5 bases; unmatched bases: 6. This CDR3 has 13 amino acids. Germline values: CDR1 LNHDA, CDR2 SQIVND (reference sequence). The CDR3, as DNA: TGTGCCACCTCGGGACAGGGGGCCCACGAGCAGTACTTC. The encoded protein is CATSGQGAHEQYF.